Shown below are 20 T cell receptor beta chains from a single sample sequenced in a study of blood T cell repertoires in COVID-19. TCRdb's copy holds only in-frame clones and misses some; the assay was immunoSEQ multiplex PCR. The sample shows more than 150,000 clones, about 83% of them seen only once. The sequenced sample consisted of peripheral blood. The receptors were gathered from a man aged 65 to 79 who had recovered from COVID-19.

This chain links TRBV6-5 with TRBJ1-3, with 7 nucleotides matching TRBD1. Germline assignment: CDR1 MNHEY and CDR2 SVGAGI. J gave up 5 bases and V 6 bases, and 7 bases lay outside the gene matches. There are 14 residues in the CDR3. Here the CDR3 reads CASRRRDSRNTIYF. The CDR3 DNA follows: TGTGCCAGCAGGAGGAGGGACAGCCGAAACACCATATATTTT.

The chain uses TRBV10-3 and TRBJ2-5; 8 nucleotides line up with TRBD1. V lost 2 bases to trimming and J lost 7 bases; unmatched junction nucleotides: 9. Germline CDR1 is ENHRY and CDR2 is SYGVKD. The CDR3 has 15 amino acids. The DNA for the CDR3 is TGTGCCATCAGTGAGCAACAGGGGGTGATGGGGACCCAGTACTTC. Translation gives CAISEQQGVMGTQYF.

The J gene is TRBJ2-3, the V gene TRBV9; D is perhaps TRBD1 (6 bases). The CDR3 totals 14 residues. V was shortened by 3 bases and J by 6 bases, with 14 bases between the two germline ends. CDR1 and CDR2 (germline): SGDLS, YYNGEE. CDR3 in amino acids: CASSARQAFDTQYF. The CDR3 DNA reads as TGTGCCAGCAGCGCAAGACAGGCCTTTGATACGCAGTATTTT.

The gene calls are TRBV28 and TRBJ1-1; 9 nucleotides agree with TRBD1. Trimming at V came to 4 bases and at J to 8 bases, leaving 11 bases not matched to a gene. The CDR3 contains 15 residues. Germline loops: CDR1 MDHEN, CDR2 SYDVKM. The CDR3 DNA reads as TGTGCCAGCAGTTCCGGTACAGGGGGCGCGGTAGAAGCTTTCTTT. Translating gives CASSSGTGGAVEAFF.

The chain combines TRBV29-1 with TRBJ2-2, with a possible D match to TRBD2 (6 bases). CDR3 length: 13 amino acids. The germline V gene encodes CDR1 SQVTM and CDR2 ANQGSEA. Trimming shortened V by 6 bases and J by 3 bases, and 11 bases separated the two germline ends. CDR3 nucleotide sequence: TGCAGCGTGACCAGCGGGCACACCGGGGAGCTGTTTTTT. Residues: CSVTSGHTGELFF.

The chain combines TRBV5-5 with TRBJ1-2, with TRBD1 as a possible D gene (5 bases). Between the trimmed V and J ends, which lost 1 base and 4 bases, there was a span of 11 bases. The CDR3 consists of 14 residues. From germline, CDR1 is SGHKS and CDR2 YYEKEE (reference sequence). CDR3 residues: CASSLQGSTYGYTF. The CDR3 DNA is TGTGCCAGCAGCTTGCAGGGTTCTACCTATGGCTACACCTTC.

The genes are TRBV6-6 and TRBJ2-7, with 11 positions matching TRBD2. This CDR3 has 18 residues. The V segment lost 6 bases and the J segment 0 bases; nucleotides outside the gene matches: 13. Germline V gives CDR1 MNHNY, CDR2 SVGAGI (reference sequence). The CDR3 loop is CASSRTGTSGRGSYEQYF. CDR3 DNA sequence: TGTGCCAGCAGCCGAACCGGGACTAGCGGTCGTGGCTCCTACGAGCAGTACTTC.

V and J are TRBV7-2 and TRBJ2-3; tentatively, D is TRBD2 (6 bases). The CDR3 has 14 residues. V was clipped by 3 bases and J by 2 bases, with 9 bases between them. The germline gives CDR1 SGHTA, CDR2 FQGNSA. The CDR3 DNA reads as TGTGCCAGCAGCTTCCTAGCGTACACAGATACGCAGTATTTT. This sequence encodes CASSFLAYTDTQYF. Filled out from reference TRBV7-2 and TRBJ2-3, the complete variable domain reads GAGVSQSPSNKVTEKGKDVELRCDPISGHTALYWYRQSLGQGLEFLIYFQGNSAPDKSGLPSDRFSAERTGGSVSTLTIQRTQQEDSAVYLCASSFLAYTDTQYFGPGTRLTVL.

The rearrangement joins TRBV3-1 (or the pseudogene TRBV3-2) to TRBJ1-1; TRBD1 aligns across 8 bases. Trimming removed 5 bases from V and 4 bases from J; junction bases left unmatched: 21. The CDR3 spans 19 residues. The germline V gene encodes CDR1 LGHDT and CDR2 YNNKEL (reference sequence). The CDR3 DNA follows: TGTGCCAGCAGCAGGGGAGTCCCGGGGCAGGGGGCCGGGAGCACTGAAGCTTTCTTT. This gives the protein CASSRGVPGQGAGSTEAFF.

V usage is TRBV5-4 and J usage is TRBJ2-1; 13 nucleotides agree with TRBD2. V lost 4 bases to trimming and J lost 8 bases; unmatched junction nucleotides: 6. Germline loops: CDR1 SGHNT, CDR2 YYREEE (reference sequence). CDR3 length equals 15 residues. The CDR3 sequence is CASSPGLAGFDEQFF. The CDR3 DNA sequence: TGTGCCAGCAGCCCGGGACTAGCGGGGTTCGATGAGCAGTTCTTC.

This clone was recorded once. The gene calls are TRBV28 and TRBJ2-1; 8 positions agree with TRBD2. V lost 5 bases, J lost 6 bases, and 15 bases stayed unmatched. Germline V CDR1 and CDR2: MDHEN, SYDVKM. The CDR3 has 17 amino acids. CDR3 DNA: TGTGCCAGCAGTCCCGGGCGCGGCCAGCGGGAGTTCAATGAGCAGTTCTTC. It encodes CASSPGRGQREFNEQFF.

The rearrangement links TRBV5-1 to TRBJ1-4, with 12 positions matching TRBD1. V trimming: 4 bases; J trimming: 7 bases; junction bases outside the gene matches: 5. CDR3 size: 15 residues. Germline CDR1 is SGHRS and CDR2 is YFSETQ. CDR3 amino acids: CASSRGQGAGEKLFF. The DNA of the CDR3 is TGCGCCAGCAGCAGGGGACAGGGGGCGGGTGAAAAACTGTTTTTT. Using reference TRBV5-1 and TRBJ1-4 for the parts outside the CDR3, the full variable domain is KAGVTQTPRYLIKTRGQQVTLSCSPISGHRSVSWYQQTPGQGLQFLFEYFSETQRNKGNFPGRFSGRQFSNSRSEMNVSTLELGDSALYLCASSRGQGAGEKLFFGSGTQLSVL.

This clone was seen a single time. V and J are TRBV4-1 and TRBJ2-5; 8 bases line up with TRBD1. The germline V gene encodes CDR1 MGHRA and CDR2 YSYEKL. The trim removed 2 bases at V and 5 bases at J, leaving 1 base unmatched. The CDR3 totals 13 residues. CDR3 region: CASSQRTGETQYF. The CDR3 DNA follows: TGCGCCAGCAGCCAAAGGACAGGGGAGACCCAGTACTTC.

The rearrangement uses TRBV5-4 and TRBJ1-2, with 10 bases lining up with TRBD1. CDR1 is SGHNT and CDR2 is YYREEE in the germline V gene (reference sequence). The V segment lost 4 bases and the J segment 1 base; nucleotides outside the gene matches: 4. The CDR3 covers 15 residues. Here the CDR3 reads CASSRDRGLNYGYTF. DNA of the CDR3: TGTGCCAGCAGCCGGGACAGGGGCCTTAACTATGGCTACACCTTC.

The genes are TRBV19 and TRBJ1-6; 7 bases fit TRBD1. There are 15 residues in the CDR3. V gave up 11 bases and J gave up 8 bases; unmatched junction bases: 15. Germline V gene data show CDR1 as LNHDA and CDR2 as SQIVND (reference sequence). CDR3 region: CACKADSTGDSPLHF. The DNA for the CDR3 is TGTGCCTGTAAAGCGGACTCTACAGGGGATTCACCCCTCCACTTT.

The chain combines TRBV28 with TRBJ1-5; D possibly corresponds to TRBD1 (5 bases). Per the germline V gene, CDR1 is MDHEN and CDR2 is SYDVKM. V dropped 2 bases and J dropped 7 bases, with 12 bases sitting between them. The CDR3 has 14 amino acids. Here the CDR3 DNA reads TGTGCCAGCAGTTTAAACGCCGGGGGACAGCCCCAGCATTTT. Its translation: CASSLNAGGQPQHF.

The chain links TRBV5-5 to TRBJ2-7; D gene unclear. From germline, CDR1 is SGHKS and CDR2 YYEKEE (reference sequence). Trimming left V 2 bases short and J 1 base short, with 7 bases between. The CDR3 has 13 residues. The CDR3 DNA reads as TGTGCCAGCAGCTTAACTATTTCCTACGAGCAGTACTTC. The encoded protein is CASSLTISYEQYF. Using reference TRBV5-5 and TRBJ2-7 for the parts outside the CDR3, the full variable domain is DAGVTQSPTHLIKTRGQQVTLRCSPISGHKSVSWYQQVLGQGPQFIFQYYEKEERGRGNFPDRFSARQFPNYSSELNVNALLLGDSALYLCASSLTISYEQYFGPGTRLTVT.

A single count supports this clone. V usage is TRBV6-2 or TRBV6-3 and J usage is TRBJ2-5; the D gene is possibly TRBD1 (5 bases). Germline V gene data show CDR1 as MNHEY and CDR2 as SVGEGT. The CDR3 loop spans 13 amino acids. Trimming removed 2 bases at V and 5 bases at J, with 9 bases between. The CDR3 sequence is CASSYGGAETQYF. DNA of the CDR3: TGTGCCAGCAGTTACGGTGGGGCCGAGACCCAGTACTTC.

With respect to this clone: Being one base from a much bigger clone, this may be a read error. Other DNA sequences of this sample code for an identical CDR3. DNA of the CDR3: TGCAGCGTTGAGGGACAGGGATACACAGATACGCAGTATTTT. Translated: CSVEGQGYTDTQYF. The chain recombines TRBV29-1 with TRBJ2-3; TRBD1 matches 9 bases. V dropped 3 bases and J dropped 2; count of bases not matched to a gene: 3. This CDR3 is 14 amino acids long. Looked up from germline, CDR1 is SQVTM and CDR2 is ANQGSEA.

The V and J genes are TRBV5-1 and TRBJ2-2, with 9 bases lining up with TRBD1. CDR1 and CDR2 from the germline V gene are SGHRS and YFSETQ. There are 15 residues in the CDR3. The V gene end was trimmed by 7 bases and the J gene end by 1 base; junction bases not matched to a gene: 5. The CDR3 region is CASAPGQGNTGELFF. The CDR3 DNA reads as TGCGCCAGCGCCCCGGGACAGGGGAACACCGGGGAGCTGTTTTTT.